Sequencing of this T cell receptor beta chain was carried out in a study of blood T cell repertoires in COVID-19. The assay was immunoSEQ multiplex PCR, and TCRdb's table has in-frame clones only and misses some. The sample holds 180,000 or so clones, roughly 87% seen once. Germline V gives CDR1 SGHTA, CDR2 FQGTGA. V lost 5 bases and J 6 bases, leaving 15 bases between the germline ends. The CDR3 runs to 14 residues. A word on this clone: Other DNA variants within this sample encode the same CDR3.

This chain links TRBV7-3 with TRBJ2-3; the D gene is possibly TRBD2 (7 bases). Source material: peripheral blood. This TCR came from a woman in her forties or fifties with acute or convalescent COVID-19. The CDR3 sequence is CASSPWGGADTQYF. The CDR3 DNA sequence: TGTGCCAGCAGCCCCTGGGGGGGGGCCGATACGCAGTATTTT.